The 2 T cell receptor beta chains presented below share a single source sample, sequenced in a study of control samples from healthy donors and cancer patients. Profiling relied on immunoSEQ multiplex PCR, and the TCRdb table lists in-frame clones only, not all of them. The data contain about 140,000 clones, 94% of them singletons. Specimen: blood. The receptors were gathered from a man in his forties in good health.

This sequence joins TRBV4-1 and TRBJ1-2, with D possibly being TRBD1 (5 bases). The CDR3 runs to 14 residues. Trimming took 4 bases from V and 9 from J, leaving 18 bases between them. Looked up from germline, CDR1 is MGHRA and CDR2 is YSYEKL. In DNA, the CDR3 is TGCGCCAGCAGCCGAATCAGCCCACGACAGAGCTACACCTTC. Protein product: CASSRISPRQSYTF.

The sample holds one count of this clone. The chain has TRBV5-4 and TRBJ1-5; no clear D gene. The germline CDR1 and CDR2 sequences are SGHNT and YYREEE (reference sequence). The CDR3 has 13 amino acids. Trimming stripped 0 bases from V and 9 bases from J, with 10 bases between. CDR3 coding DNA: TGTGCCAGCAGCTTGGACGACCGAGGGCCCCAGCATTTT. As protein: CASSLDDRGPQHF.